These T cell receptor beta chains were read from a single sample in a study of T cell responses to AZD1222 COVID-19 vaccine. Libraries were prepared by immunoSEQ multiplex PCR; TCRdb keeps only in-frame clonotypes and omits some of them. Of about 120,000 clones listed, about nine tenths were seen once; the top ten hold around 15%. Sequencing was performed on peripheral blood, taken on day 0 of AZD1222 vaccination. These receptors were collected from an adult in good health. Each CDR3 is given with its conserved first and last residue. The D gene is left open where the match is weak. Not all rows give a size; the values are once, few, many and, for expanded clones, a class.

abundance: NA; d_gene: TRBD1; v_gene: TRBV7-9; j_gene: TRBJ2-3; CDR3nt: TGTGCCAGCAGCGAACCTGGGACAGGGGCCTCAGATACGCAGTATTTT; CDR3aa: CASSEPGTGASDTQYF
abundance: NA; d_gene: NA; v_gene: TRBV21-1; j_gene: TRBJ2-7; CDR3nt: TGTGCCAGCAGCAACGAAACGAGTTCGGGGCTATACGAGCAGTACTTC; CDR3aa: CASSNETSSGLYEQYF
abundance: once; d_gene: NA; v_gene: TRBV28; j_gene: TRBJ1-2; CDR3nt: TGTGCCAGCAGTTTAGATGGCAAGGGGGACACCTTC; CDR3aa: CASSLDGKGDTF
abundance: NA; d_gene: NA; v_gene: TRBV3-1/TRBV3-2; j_gene: TRBJ2-3; CDR3nt: TGTGCCAGCAGCCAGTCCTGGAGCACAGATACGCAGTATTTT; CDR3aa: CASSQSWSTDTQYF
abundance: NA; d_gene: NA; v_gene: TRBV5-4; j_gene: TRBJ1-1; CDR3nt: TGTGCCAGCAGCTTTTATGAAGGTGAAGCTTTCTTT; CDR3aa: CASSFYEGEAFF
abundance: NA; d_gene: TRBD2; v_gene: TRBV6-6; j_gene: TRBJ2-3; CDR3nt: TGTGCCAGCAGTTCCCCGACTAGCGGGAGCACAGATACGCAGTATTTT; CDR3aa: CASSSPTSGSTDTQYF
abundance: NA; d_gene: NA; v_gene: TRBV6-5; j_gene: TRBJ1-1; CDR3nt: TGTGCCAGCAGTCCCGCGGGGGGAACTGAAGCTTTCTTT; CDR3aa: CASSPAGGTEAFF
abundance: NA; d_gene: NA; v_gene: TRBV7-8; j_gene: TRBJ1-5; CDR3nt: TGTGCCAGCAGCTTACAAGGTCGCCTTCAGCCCCAGCATTTT; CDR3aa: CASSLQGRLQPQHF
abundance: NA; d_gene: TRBD1; v_gene: TRBV3-1/TRBV3-2; j_gene: TRBJ1-6; CDR3nt: TGTGCCAGCAGCCAAGATCGGGCAGGGGGCGCGAATTCACCCCTCCACTTT; CDR3aa: CASSQDRAGGANSPLHF
abundance: NA; d_gene: NA; v_gene: TRBV16; j_gene: TRBJ1-2; CDR3nt: TGTGCCAGCAGCCAAACGGGCTATGGCTACACCTTC; CDR3aa: CASSQTGYGYTF
abundance: NA; d_gene: NA; v_gene: TRBV12-3/TRBV12-4; j_gene: TRBJ1-5; CDR3nt: TGTGCCAGCAGTTCGAGACCCGATCAGCCCCAGCATTTT; CDR3aa: CASSSRPDQPQHF
abundance: NA; d_gene: NA; v_gene: TRBV5-8; j_gene: TRBJ2-1; CDR3nt: TGTGCCAGCAGCCCCAGCCCTATACAGAGTACGTACAATGAGCAGTTCTTC; CDR3aa: CASSPSPIQSTYNEQFF
abundance: NA; d_gene: NA; v_gene: TRBV7-2; j_gene: TRBJ1-1; CDR3nt: TGTGCCAGCAGCACCTGGAGAAACACTGAAGCTTTCTTT; CDR3aa: CASSTWRNTEAFF